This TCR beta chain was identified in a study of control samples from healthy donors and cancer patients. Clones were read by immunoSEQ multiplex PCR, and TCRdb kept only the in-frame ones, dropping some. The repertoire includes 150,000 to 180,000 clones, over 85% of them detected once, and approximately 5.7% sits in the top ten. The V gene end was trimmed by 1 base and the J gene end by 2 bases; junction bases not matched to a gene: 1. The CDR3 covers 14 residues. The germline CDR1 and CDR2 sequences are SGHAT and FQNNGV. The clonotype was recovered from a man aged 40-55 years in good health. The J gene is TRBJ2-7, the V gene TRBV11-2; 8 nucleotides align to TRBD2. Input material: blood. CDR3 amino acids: CASSLAGGAYEQYF. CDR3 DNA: TGTGCCAGCAGCTTAGCGGGGGGGGCCTACGAGCAGTACTTC. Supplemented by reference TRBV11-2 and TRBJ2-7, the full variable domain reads EAGVAQSPRYKIIEKRQSVAFWCNPISGHATLYWYQQILGQGPKLLIQFQNNGVVDDSQLPKDRFSAERLKGVDSTLKIQPAKLEDSAVYLCASSLAGGAYEQYFGPGTRLTVT.